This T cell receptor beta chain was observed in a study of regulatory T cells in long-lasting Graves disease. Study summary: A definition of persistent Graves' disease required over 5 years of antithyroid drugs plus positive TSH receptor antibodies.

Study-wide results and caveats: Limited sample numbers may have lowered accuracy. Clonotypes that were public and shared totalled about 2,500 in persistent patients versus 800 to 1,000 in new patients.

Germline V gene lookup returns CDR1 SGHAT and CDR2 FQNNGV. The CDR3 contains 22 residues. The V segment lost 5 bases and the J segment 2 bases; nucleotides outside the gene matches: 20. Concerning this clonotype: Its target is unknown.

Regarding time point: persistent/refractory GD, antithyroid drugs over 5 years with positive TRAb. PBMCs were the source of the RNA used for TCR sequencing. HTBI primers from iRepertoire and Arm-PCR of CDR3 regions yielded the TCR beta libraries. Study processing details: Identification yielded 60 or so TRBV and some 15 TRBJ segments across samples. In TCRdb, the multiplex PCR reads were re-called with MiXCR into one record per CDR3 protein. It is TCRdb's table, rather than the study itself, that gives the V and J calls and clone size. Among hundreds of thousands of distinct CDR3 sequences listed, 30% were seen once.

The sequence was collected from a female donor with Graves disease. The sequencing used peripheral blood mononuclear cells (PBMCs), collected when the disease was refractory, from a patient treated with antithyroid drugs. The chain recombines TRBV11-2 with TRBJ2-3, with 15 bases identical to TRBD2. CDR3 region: CASSLLPRTSGRARRDTDTQYF. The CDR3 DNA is TGTGCCAGCAGCCTACTCCCCCGGACTAGCGGGAGGGCCAGGAGAGACACAGATACGCAGTATTTT. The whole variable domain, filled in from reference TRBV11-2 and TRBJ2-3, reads EAGVAQSPRYKIIEKRQSVAFWCNPISGHATLYWYQQILGQGPKLLIQFQNNGVVDDSQLPKDRFSAERLKGVDSTLKIQPAKLEDSAVYLCASSLLPRTSGRARRDTDTQYFGPGTRLTVL.